The 22 T cell receptor beta chains below all came from one sample that was sequenced in a study of CD8 T cells in Susac syndrome (dated by TCRdb to between 2018 and 2021). Libraries were constructed by the immunoSEQ multiplex PCR assay. RNA was extracted using the RNeasy kit, and about 0.45 to 1 ug of the RNA was reverse transcribed with random hexamers. Clones were called with MiXCR by TCRdb after fastp trimmed the public reads at Q25, and only in-frame beta chains were retained. Every CDR3 protein is listed once, alongside the most common genes and DNA of its rows. The table for this sample lists 350,000 to 550,000 distinct CDR3 sequences; 75% to 90% of them were counted only once. The top ten hold more than 0.09% of the sample. Sequencing input: CD8+ T cells from PBMCs. The receptors stem from a human donor with multiple sclerosis.

The rearrangement uses TRBV11-1 and TRBJ2-7; 11 nucleotides line up with TRBD2. Trimming cost V 5 bases and J 1 base; bases outside gene matches: 19. This CDR3 has 20 amino acids. Germline V gene sequence: CDR1 SGHAT, CDR2 FQDESV (reference sequence). The CDR3: CASSPRRSSGRPRKSYEQYF. The CDR3, as DNA: TGTGCCAGCAGCCCCAGACGGTCTAGCGGGAGGCCAAGAAAATCCTACGAGCAGTACTTC.

Concerning this clonotype itself: Germline is not matched at one junction end, which may reflect a read error. The rearrangement links TRBV6-1 to TRBJ2-5; D not resolved. This CDR3 is built from 13 residues. Germline V gene data show CDR1 as MNHNS and CDR2 as SASEGT. CDR3 nucleotide sequence: TGTGCCAGCTGTCGAGGTTTTCAAGAGGCCCAGTACTTC. The encoded protein is CASCRGFQEAQYF.

This clonotype was counted a few times. The V gene is TRBV6-4, the J gene TRBJ2-3; maybe TRBD1 (6 bases). The CDR3 consists of 15 residues. CDR1 MRHNA and CDR2 SNTAGT come from the germline V gene. Trimming shortened V by 2 bases and J by 1 base, and 10 bases separated the two germline ends. This CDR3 is CASSDGAGGTDTQYF. The CDR3 nucleotides read TGTGCCAGCAGTGACGGGGCAGGGGGCACAGATACGCAGTATTTT.

This clonotype appeared a few times. V is TRBV6-1 and J is TRBJ1-1; D is undetermined. V shed 8 bases and J shed 1 base, with 14 bases lying between them. The germline V gene encodes CDR1 MNHNS and CDR2 SASEGT. This CDR3 has 14 amino acids. CDR3 region: CASQVWNSNTEAFF. Here the CDR3 DNA reads TGTGCCAGCCAGGTCTGGAATTCGAACACTGAAGCTTTCTTT.

The V gene is TRBV12-3 or TRBV12-4, the J gene TRBJ2-3, with unresolved D. The CDR3 consists of 10 residues. V gave up 9 bases and J gave up 4 bases, with 5 bases separating them. The CDR3 DNA reads TGTGCCAGTGGAGCAGATACGCAGTATTTT. Amino acids: CASGADTQYF.

Points on this clonotype: The junction and the germline gene differ at one end; a read error may be behind it. CDR3 bases: TGCAGCGTCGAAGACAGGCGTCAGGACAATGAGCAGTTCTTC. Protein: CSVEDRRQDNEQFF. The chain joins TRBV29-1 to TRBJ2-1, with a weak D call TRBD1 (6 bases). The CDR3 has 14 residues. Germline V gives CDR1 SQVTM, CDR2 ANQGSEA.

The chain employs TRBV27 and TRBJ2-7, with D possibly TRBD1 on 5 matching bases. Trimming removed 1 base from V and 0 bases from J, with 7 bases in between. This CDR3 spans 14 amino acids. CDR1 and CDR2 (germline): MNHEY, SMNVEV (reference sequence). This CDR3 reads CASSLYRTSYEQYF. The CDR3 DNA reads as TGTGCCAGCAGTTTATACAGGACCTCCTACGAGCAGTACTTC.

The chain employs TRBV12-3 or TRBV12-4 and TRBJ2-2; TRBD1 matches at 8 bases. The length of the CDR3 is 14 residues. V shed 5 bases and J 7 bases; nucleotides not matched to a gene: 6. The CDR3 reads CASSRTGLGGELFF. The CDR3 DNA sequence: TGTGCCAGCAGTCGGACAGGGTTAGGCGGGGAGCTGTTTTTT.

This clonotype was seen a single time. The rearrangement uses TRBV27 and TRBJ2-7, with 10 bases aligning to TRBD1. V lost 1 base to trimming and J lost 3 bases; unmatched junction nucleotides: 12. The CDR3 is 18 amino acids. Germline CDR1 MNHEY, CDR2 SMNVEV (reference sequence). As DNA, the CDR3 is TGTGCCAGCAGTTTATTGGTTTCGGGGGGACAGGGGATCTACGAGCAGTACTTC. Translating it yields CASSLLVSGGQGIYEQYF.

The rearrangement links TRBV5-4 to TRBJ1-1; D is ambiguous. The V end lost 9 bases, the J end lost 5 bases, and 5 bases lay between the germline ends. The V gene's germline CDR1 is SGHNT and CDR2 YYREEE (reference sequence). The CDR3 sequence is 9 residues long. CDR3 coding DNA: TGTGCCAACCGAACTGAAGCTTTCTTT. Its translation is CANRTEAFF.

V usage is TRBV5-1 and J usage is TRBJ2-7; 7 bases map to TRBD1. Germline V gene lookup returns CDR1 SGHRS and CDR2 YFSETQ. This CDR3 contains 15 residues. Trimming took 4 bases from V and 3 from J; bases not matched to a gene: 10. CDR3 amino acids: CASSITGDQIYEQYF. In DNA, the CDR3 is TGCGCCAGCAGCATCACAGGGGATCAAATCTACGAGCAGTACTTC.

V is TRBV19 and J is TRBJ2-7; D call uncertain. Germline V gives CDR1 LNHDA, CDR2 SQIVND (reference sequence). V was pared by 0 bases and J by 9 bases, with 9 bases between. This CDR3 has 12 amino acids. CDR3 DNA sequence: TGTGCCAGTAGTATAGACGGTAATCGGCAGTACTTC. This translates into CASSIDGNRQYF.

A single count supports this clonotype. The chain links TRBV7-8 to TRBJ1-2, with D maybe TRBD1 (6 bases). CDR3 length: 15 residues. Germline V gives CDR1 SGHVS, CDR2 FQNEAQ. Trimming pared 4 bases from V and 6 bases from J, leaving 18 bases between. In DNA form, the CDR3 reads TGTGCCAGCAGCTCCAACAGGGAAGGGTACGATGGCTACACCTTC. This codes for CASSSNREGYDGYTF.

The rearrangement joins TRBV27 to TRBJ2-7, with TRBD2 matching over 11 bases. CDR3 length: 13 amino acids. Germline V gives CDR1 MNHEY, CDR2 SMNVEV (reference sequence). After removal of 5 bases from V and 7 bases from J, the junction contained 4 bases not matched to a gene. For the CDR3, the DNA is TGTGCCAGCAGTCCGGGACTAGCGGAAGAGCAGTACTTC. Its protein product is CASSPGLAEEQYF.

The V gene is TRBV4-2, the J gene TRBJ1-5, with D perhaps TRBD1 (5 bases). Trimming shortened V by 0 bases and J by 7 bases, and 10 bases separated the two germline ends. Per germline, CDR1 LGHNA and CDR2 YNFKEQ. CDR3 size: 14 residues. The CDR3 sequence: CASSQDKGAQPQHF. DNA for the CDR3: TGTGCCAGCAGCCAAGATAAAGGGGCCCAGCCCCAGCATTTT.

This chain joins TRBV6-5 and TRBJ1-5; the match to TRBD1 covers 9 bases. This CDR3 contains 15 residues. The germline V gene has CDR1 MNHEY and CDR2 SVGAGI. Germline trimming cut 2 bases from V and 6 bases from J; bases unmatched to any gene: 5. CDR3 residues: CASSYGTGTGQPQHF. Written as DNA, the CDR3 is TGTGCCAGCAGTTACGGGACAGGGACCGGTCAGCCCCAGCATTTT.

The V gene is TRBV7-9, the J gene TRBJ2-5; 7 bases are shared with TRBD1. Trimming took 5 bases from V and 3 from J; bases not matched to a gene: 12. The CDR3 has 16 amino acids. Germline V gene data show CDR1 as SEHNR and CDR2 as FQNEAQ (reference sequence). CDR3 nucleotides: TGTGCCAGCAGCAATACAGGGGAAGGGGTCAAAGAGACCCAGTACTTC. The encoded protein is CASSNTGEGVKETQYF.

J is TRBJ2-2 and V is TRBV27; no clear D. CDR1 is MNHEY and CDR2 is SMNVEV in the germline V gene (reference sequence). Trimming pared 4 bases from V and 4 bases from J, leaving 13 bases between. The CDR3 has 15 amino acids. This chain's CDR3 is CASSSYGQSTGELFF. The DNA for the CDR3 is TGTGCCAGCAGTTCCTATGGGCAGAGCACCGGGGAGCTGTTTTTT.

The rearrangement joins TRBV7-9 to TRBJ1-5; D perhaps matches TRBD1 (6 bases). The CDR3 contains 14 residues. Trimming removed 5 bases from V and 3 bases from J, with 11 bases in between. Per germline, CDR1 SEHNR and CDR2 FQNEAQ (reference sequence). The CDR3 is CASSDDRHNQPQHF. As DNA, the CDR3 is TGTGCCAGCAGCGACGACAGGCACAATCAGCCCCAGCATTTT.

This clonotype was picked up one time. This chain links TRBV9 with TRBJ2-3, with 9 bases lining up with TRBD2. Losses at the gene ends were 4 bases for V and 8 bases for J; bases not matched to a gene: 14. This CDR3 comprises 16 residues. Germline-derived CDR1 and CDR2 are SGDLS and YYNGEE. The CDR3 spells CASSPTTSGQAGTQYF. The CDR3 DNA sequence: TGTGCCAGCAGCCCAACGACTAGCGGACAAGCTGGTACGCAGTATTTT.

This clonotype was counted a single time. The junction and the germline gene differ at one end; a read error may be behind it. The chain recombines TRBV10-2 with TRBJ1-1, with D uncertain. Per the germline V gene, CDR1 is WSHSY and CDR2 is SAAADI. This CDR3 region has 13 residues. CDR3 loop: CATSWELGTEAFF. The CDR3, as DNA: TGCGCCACCAGTTGGGAGTTAGGCACTGAAGCTTTCTTT.

The genes are TRBV28 and TRBJ2-3; 7 positions match TRBD2. The germline V gene encodes CDR1 MDHEN and CDR2 SYDVKM. This CDR3 comprises 16 residues. J gave up 2 bases and V 5 bases, and 10 bases lay outside the gene matches. Here the CDR3 DNA reads TGTGCCAGCAGTCCCTACGCGGGGGAGCTCACAGATACGCAGTATTTT. Encoded protein: CASSPYAGELTDTQYF.